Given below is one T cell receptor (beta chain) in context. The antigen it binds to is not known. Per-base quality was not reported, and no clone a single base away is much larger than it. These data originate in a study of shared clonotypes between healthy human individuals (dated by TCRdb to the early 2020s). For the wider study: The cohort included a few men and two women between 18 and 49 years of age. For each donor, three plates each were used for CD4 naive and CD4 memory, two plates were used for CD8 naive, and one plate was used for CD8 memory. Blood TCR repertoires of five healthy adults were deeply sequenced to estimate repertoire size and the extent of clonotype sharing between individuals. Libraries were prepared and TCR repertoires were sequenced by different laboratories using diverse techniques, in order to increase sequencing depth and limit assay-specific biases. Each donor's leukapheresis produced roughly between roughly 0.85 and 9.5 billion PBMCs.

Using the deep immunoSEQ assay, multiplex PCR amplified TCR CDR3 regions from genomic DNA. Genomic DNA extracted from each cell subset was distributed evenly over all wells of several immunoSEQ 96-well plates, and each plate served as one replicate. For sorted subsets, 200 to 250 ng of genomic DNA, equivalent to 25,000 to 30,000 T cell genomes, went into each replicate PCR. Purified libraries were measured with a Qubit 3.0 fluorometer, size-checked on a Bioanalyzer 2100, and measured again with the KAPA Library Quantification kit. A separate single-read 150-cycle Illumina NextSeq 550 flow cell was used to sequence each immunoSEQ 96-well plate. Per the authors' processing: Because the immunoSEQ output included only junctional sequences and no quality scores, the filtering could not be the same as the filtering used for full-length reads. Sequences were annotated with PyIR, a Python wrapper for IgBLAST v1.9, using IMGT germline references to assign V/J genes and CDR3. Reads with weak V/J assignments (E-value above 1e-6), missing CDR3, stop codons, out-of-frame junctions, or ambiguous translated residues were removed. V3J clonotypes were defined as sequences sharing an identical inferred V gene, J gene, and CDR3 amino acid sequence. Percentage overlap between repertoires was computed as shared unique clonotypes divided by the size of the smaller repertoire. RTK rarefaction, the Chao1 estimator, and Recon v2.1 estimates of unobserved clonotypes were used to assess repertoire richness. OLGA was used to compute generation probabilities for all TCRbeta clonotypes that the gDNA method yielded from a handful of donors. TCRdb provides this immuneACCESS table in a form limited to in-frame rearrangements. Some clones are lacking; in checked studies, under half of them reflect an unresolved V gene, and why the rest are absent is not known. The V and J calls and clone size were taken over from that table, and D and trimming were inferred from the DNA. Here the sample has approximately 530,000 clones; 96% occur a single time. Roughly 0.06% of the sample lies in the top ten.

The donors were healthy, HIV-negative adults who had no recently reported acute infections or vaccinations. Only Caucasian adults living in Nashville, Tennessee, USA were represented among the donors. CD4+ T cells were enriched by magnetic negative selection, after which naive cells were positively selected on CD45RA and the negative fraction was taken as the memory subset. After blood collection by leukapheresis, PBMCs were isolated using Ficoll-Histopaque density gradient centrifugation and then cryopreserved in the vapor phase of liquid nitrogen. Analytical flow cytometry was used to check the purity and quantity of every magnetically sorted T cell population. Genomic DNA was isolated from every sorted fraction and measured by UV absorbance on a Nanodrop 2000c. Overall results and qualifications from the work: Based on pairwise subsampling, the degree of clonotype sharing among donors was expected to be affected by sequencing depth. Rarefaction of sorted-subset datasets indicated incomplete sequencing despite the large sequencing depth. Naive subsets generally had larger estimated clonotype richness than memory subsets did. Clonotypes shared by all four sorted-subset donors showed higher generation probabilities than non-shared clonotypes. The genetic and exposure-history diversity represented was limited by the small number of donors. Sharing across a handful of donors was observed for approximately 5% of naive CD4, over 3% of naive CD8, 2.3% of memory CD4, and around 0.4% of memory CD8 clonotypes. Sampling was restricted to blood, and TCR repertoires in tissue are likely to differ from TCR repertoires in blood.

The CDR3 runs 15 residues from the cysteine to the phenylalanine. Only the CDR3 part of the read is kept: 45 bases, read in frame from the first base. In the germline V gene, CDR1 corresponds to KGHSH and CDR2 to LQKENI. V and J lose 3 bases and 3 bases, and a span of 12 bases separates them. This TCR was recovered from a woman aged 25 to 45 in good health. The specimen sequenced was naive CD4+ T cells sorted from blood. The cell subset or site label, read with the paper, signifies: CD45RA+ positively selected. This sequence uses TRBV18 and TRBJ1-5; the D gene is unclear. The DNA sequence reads TGTGCCAGCTCACCGGTCGGGTTCAACAATCAGCCCCAGCATTTT. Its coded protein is CASSPVGFNNQPQHF.